This T cell receptor (beta chain) emerged from a study of shared clonotypes between healthy human individuals (dated by TCRdb to about 2020). A note on the overall study: A couple of women and a few men aged 18 to 49 years were included in the cohort. To increase sequencing depth and limit assay-specific biases, different laboratories used diverse techniques to prepare libraries and sequence TCR repertoires. Each donor's leukapheresis produced roughly between roughly 0.85 and 10 billion PBMCs. The study deeply sequenced blood TCR repertoires of several healthy adults to estimate repertoire size and the extent of clonotype sharing between individuals.

TCR CDR3 regions were amplified from genomic DNA by multiplex PCR using the deep immunoSEQ assay. Extracted genomic DNA from each cell subset was spread evenly across all wells of several immunoSEQ 96-well plates, with each plate serving as a replicate. Each replicate PCR for unsorted PBMC received 250 to 300 ng genomic DNA, equal to about 30,000 T cell genomes. Ten immunoSEQ deep assay plates were used to sequence the unsorted PBMC genomic DNA. The purified libraries were quantified using a Qubit 3.0 fluorometer, sized with a Bioanalyzer 2100, and then quantified again using the KAPA Library Quantification kit. Every immunoSEQ 96-well plate was sequenced on a dedicated single-read 150-cycle Illumina NextSeq 550 flow cell. As for the authors' bioinformatics: Because only junctional sequences without quality scores were contained in the immunoSEQ output, filtering matching that applied to full-length reads could not be performed. To assign V/J genes and CDR3, sequences were annotated against IMGT germline references using PyIR, a Python wrapper for IgBLAST v1.9. Reads were filtered out if the reads had weak V/J assignments (E-value above 1e-6), no CDR3, stop codons, out-of-frame junctions, or ambiguous translated residues. V3J clonotypes were defined as sequences sharing an identical inferred V gene, J gene, and CDR3 amino acid sequence. To compute the percentage overlap between repertoires, the number of shared unique clonotypes was divided by the size of the smaller repertoire. RTK rarefaction, the Chao1 estimator, and Recon v2.1 estimates of unobserved clonotypes were used to assess repertoire richness. TCRdb stores this immuneACCESS table with in-frame sequences only. Part of the clones is absent; in the studies checked, under half of the shortfall reflects unresolved V genes, and no reason is known for the rest. Clonal size and the V and J genes are those of that table, whereas D and trimming came from the DNA. This sample has about half a million clones in its table, and approximately 82% of those were observed once. The top ten hold around 11% of the sample.

CDR1 and CDR2, per the germline V gene, are SGHRS and YFSETQ. From its cysteine to its phenylalanine, the CDR3 spans 15 amino acids. Only the CDR3 portion is preserved as DNA: 45 bases, with reading frame beginning at the first base. V loses 4 bases at its end and J loses 2 bases; junction bases beyond the gene matches: 5. Here is what the overall study found, with its caveats: The genetic and exposure-history diversity represented was limited by the small number of donors. Pairwise subsampling led to the expectation that sequencing depth would affect the degree of clonotype sharing among donors. Sampling was limited to blood, and TCR repertoires in tissue likely differ from TCR repertoires in blood.

The donors were healthy, HIV-negative adults with no recently reported acute infections or vaccinations. Every donor was a Caucasian adult residing in Nashville, Tennessee, USA. For unsorted samples, about 90 million PBMCs were counted, and genomic DNA was extracted using the QIAamp DNA Blood Mini kit. Blood was obtained by leukapheresis, after which PBMCs were separated by Ficoll-Histopaque density gradient centrifugation and cryopreserved in liquid nitrogen vapor phase. Remarks on this clone: There is no known antigen for this receptor. Qualities for individual bases were not recorded, and no much larger clone is one base off.

The clonotype was recovered from a woman between 40 and 50 years old in good health. Some clones in this sample may be carry-over from other donors' samples. The chain is assembled from TRBV5-1 and TRBJ2-3; TRBD2 matches 9 bases in the middle. The specimen was PBMCs. Read as DNA, the sequence is TGCGCCAGCAGCAGAGCGGGAGGCCCCACAGATACGCAGTATTTT. It translates to CASSRAGGPTDTQYF.